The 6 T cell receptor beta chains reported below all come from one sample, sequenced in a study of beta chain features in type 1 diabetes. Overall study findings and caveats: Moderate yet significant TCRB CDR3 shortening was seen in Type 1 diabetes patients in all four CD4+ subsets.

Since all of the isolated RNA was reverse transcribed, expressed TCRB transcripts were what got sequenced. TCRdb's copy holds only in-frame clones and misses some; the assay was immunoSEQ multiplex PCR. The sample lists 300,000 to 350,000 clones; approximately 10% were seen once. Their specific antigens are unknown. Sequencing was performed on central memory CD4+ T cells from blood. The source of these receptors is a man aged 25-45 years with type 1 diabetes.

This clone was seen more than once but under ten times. CDR3 amino acids: CASSLGTGIKGYEQYF. The CDR3 nucleotides read TGTGCCAGCAGCTTGGGGACAGGGATCAAGGGGTACGAGCAGTACTTC. V is TRBV5-6 and J is TRBJ2-7; TRBD1 matches 8 bases. The CDR3 extends over 16 amino acids. The V gene's germline CDR1 is SGHDT and CDR2 YYEEEE. V dropped 0 bases and J dropped 4; count of bases not matched to a gene: 9.

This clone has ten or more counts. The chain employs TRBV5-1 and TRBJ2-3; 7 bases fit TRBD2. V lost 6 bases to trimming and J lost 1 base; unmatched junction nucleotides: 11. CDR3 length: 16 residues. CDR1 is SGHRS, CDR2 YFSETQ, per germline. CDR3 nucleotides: TGCGCCAGCACCCTTGGTGTAGCGGGCGGCACAGATACGCAGTATTTT. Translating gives CASTLGVAGGTDTQYF.

CDR3 sequence: CASSSTVNYGYTF. DNA of the CDR3: TGCGCCAGCAGCTCGACAGTTAACTATGGCTACACCTTC. V and J are TRBV5-1 and TRBJ1-2; D might be TRBD1 (5 bases). The CDR3 consists of 13 residues. The germline V and J ends were trimmed by 3 bases and 1 base, with 7 bases remaining between them. From germline, CDR1 is SGHRS and CDR2 YFSETQ.

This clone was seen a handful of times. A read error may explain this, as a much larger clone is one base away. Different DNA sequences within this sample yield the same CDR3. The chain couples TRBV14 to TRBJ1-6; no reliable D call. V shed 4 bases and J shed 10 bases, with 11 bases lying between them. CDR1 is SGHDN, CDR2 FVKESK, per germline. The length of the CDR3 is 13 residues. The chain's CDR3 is CASSLGWPSPLHF. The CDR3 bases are TGTGCCAGCAGCCTCGGGTGGCCCTCACCCCTCCACTTT. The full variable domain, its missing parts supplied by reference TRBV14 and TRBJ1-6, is EAGVTQFPSHSVIEKGQTVTLRCDPISGHDNLYWYRRVMGKEIKFLLHFVKESKQDESGMPNNRFLAERTGGTYSTLKVQPAELEDSGVYFCASSLGWPSPLHFGNGTRLTVT.

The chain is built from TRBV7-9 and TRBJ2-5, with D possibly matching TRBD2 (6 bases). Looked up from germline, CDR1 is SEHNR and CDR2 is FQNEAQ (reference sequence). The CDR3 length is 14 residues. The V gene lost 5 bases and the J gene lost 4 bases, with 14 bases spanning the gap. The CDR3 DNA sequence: TGTGCCAGCAGCCCCGGCGGGGTAGTAGAGACCCAGTACTTC. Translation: CASSPGGVVETQYF.

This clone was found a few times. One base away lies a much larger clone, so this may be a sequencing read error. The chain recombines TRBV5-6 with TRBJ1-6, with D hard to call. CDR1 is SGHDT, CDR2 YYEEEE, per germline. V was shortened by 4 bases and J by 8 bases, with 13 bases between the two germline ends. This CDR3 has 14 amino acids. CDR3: CASSPRATDSPLHF. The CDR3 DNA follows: TGTGCCAGCAGCCCCCGAGCGACCGATTCACCCCTCCACTTT.